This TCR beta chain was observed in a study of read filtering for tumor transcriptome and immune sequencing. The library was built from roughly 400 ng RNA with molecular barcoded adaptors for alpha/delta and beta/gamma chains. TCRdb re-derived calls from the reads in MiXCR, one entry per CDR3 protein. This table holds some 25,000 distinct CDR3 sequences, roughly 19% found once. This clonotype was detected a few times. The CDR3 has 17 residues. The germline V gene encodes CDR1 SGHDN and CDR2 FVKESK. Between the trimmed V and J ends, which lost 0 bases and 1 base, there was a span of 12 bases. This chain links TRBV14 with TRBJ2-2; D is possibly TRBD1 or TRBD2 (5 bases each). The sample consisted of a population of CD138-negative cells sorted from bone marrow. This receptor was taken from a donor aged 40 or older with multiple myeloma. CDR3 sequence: CASSQDFGGWNTGELFF. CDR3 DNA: TGTGCCAGCAGCCAAGATTTTGGGGGTTGGAACACCGGGGAGCTGTTTTTT. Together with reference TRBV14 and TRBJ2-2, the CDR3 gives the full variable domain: EAGVTQFPSHSVIEKGQTVTLRCDPISGHDNLYWYRRVMGKEIKFLLHFVKESKQDESGMPNNRFLAERTGGTYSTLKVQPAELEDSGVYFCASSQDFGGWNTGELFFGEGSRLTVL.